A single sample is the source of the 14 T cell receptor beta chains below, sequenced in a study of identical twins. TCRdb reprocessed the 5' RACE reads with MiXCR, giving one entry per CDR3 protein. The data show 1.5 million to 2 million distinct CDR3 sequences, with roughly 35% seen just once and roughly 0.3% held by the top ten. Sequencing input: cord blood. The receptors were sampled from a newborn girl in good health.

V usage is TRBV3-1 and J usage is TRBJ2-1, with 15 bases identical to TRBD2. The V segment lost 0 bases and the J segment 9 bases; nucleotides outside the gene matches: 12. The CDR3 runs to 19 residues. The germline V gene encodes CDR1 LGHDT and CDR2 YNNKEL (reference sequence). The CDR3 DNA follows: TGTGCCAGCAGCCAAGATAAGGGACTAGCGGGAGGTCGACCTAGTGAGCAGTTCTTC. Translating it yields CASSQDKGLAGGRPSEQFF.

This clonotype was detected ten times or more. This rearrangement joins TRBV28 to TRBJ2-7; the D is unclear. V was clipped by 0 bases and J by 0 bases, with 6 bases between them. The CDR3 extends over 14 amino acids. CDR1 and CDR2 (germline): MDHEN, SYDVKM. The CDR3 DNA reads TGTGCCAGCAGTTTATGGAGCCTCTCCTACGAGCAGTACTTC. Translating gives CASSLWSLSYEQYF.

The CDR3 spells CASSLRRLAGLSEQFF. CDR3 DNA sequence: TGTGCCAGCAGCTTAAGGCGGCTAGCGGGATTGAGTGAGCAGTTCTTC. The gene calls are TRBV7-8 and TRBJ2-1, with 9 bases lining up with TRBD2. The germline V gene encodes CDR1 SGHVS and CDR2 FQNEAQ. This CDR3 has 16 residues. With V trimmed by 2 bases and J by 9 bases, 11 bases remained unmatched. Complete variable domain (other parts from reference TRBV7-8 and TRBJ2-1): GAGVSQSPRYKVAKRGQDVALRCDPISGHVSLFWYQQALGQGPEFLTYFQNEAQLDKSGLPSDRFFAERPEGSVSTLKIQRTQQEDSAVYLCASSLRRLAGLSEQFFGPGTRLTVL.

In this sample, this clonotype turned up a few times. The J gene is TRBJ2-7, the V gene TRBV10-3; 9 bases match TRBD2. V trimming: 6 bases; J trimming: 1 base; junction bases outside the gene matches: 1. CDR1 is ENHRY, CDR2 SYGVKD, per germline. CDR3 size: 13 residues. CDR3 residues: CAIRLAGSYEQYF. Written as DNA, the CDR3 is TGTGCCATCAGGCTAGCGGGGTCCTACGAGCAGTACTTC.

This rearrangement joins TRBV3-1 to TRBJ2-3; TRBD2 matches at 9 bases. V was pared by 4 bases and J by 5 bases, with 7 bases of the junction left unmatched. Germline CDR1 and CDR2: LGHDT and YNNKEL (reference sequence). This CDR3 has 15 amino acids. CDR3 in DNA: TGTGCCAGCAGCCGAGCTAGCGGGGCCCAAGATACGCAGTATTTT. Amino acids: CASSRASGAQDTQYF.

Remarks on this clonotype: Germline is not matched at one junction end, which may reflect a read error. V is TRBV27 and J is TRBJ1-6; maybe TRBD1 (5 bases). CDR1 MNHEY and CDR2 SMNVEV come from the germline V gene (reference sequence). CDR3 length: 14 amino acids. Here the CDR3 reads CATSGARGTSPLHF. The CDR3 DNA follows: TGTGCCACCAGTGGGGCCCGGGGAACCTCACCCCTCCACTTT.

Concerning this clonotype itself: One junction end does not reproduce the germline sequence, and a read error may be involved. This chain connects TRBV27 to TRBJ2-7, with no clear D. Per the germline V gene, CDR1 is MNHEY and CDR2 is SMNVEV (reference sequence). The CDR3 runs to 13 residues. The CDR3 protein is CAGSRTGGYEQYF. The DNA for the CDR3 is TGTGCCGGCAGTCGGACCGGCGGTTACGAGCAGTACTTC.

This sequence joins TRBV7-2 and TRBJ2-7; D possibly uses TRBD1 or TRBD2 (5 bases each). The CDR3 runs 15 residues. Germline V gene lookup returns CDR1 SGHTA and CDR2 FQGNSA. Between the trimmed V and J ends, which lost 1 base and 3 bases, there was a span of 13 bases. CDR3: CASSLVGGSNYEQYF. CDR3 DNA sequence: TGTGCCAGCAGCTTAGTTGGGGGAAGCAACTACGAGCAGTACTTC.

The chain uses TRBV3-1 and TRBJ2-4; a possible D gene is TRBD2 (6 bases). CDR3 size: 16 residues. V dropped 4 bases and J dropped 0 bases, with 13 bases sitting between them. Germline CDR1 and CDR2: LGHDT and YNNKEL (reference sequence). CDR3 region: CASSLGGMIAKNIQYF. The CDR3 DNA reads TGTGCCAGCAGCCTGGGGGGAATGATAGCCAAAAACATTCAGTACTTC.

This clonotype was found a few times. The chain uses TRBV27 and TRBJ1-5; D gene uncertain. Trimming pared 5 bases from V and 6 bases from J, leaving 14 bases between. Germline-derived CDR1 and CDR2 are MNHEY and SMNVEV (reference sequence). The CDR3 consists of 14 residues. CDR3 protein: CASSPGVGGQPQHF. The CDR3 coding sequence is TGTGCCAGCAGTCCCGGCGTAGGTGGTCAGCCCCAGCATTTT.

The chain couples TRBV4-1 to TRBJ2-7; TRBD2 agrees at 12 bases. There are 16 residues in the CDR3. The germline V gene encodes CDR1 MGHRA and CDR2 YSYEKL. V dropped 2 bases and J dropped 4; count of bases not matched to a gene: 6. CDR3 sequence: CASSQPTSGRRYEQYF. The CDR3 bases are TGCGCCAGCAGCCAACCCACTAGCGGGAGGAGATACGAGCAGTACTTC.

This sequence joins TRBV3-1 and TRBJ2-3, with TRBD2 as a possible D gene (6 bases). The CDR3 contains 18 residues. Trimming took off 0 bases at V and 2 bases at J, with 18 bases between the two ends. Per germline, CDR1 LGHDT and CDR2 YNNKEL (reference sequence). CDR3 bases: TGTGCCAGCAGCCAAGACTACCTGCTCGGGGGAGACACAGATACGCAGTATTTT. Its translation is CASSQDYLLGGDTDTQYF.

This clonotype was observed at least ten times. This chain links TRBV20-1 with TRBJ2-3; D is possibly TRBD2 (6 bases). Trimming removed 3 bases at V and 3 bases at J, with 10 bases between. This CDR3 spans 13 amino acids. Germline CDR1 is DFQATT and CDR2 is SNEGSKA (reference sequence). CDR3 region: CSASRRETDTQYF. The CDR3 DNA sequence: TGCAGTGCTAGCAGGCGGGAAACAGATACGCAGTATTTT.

This chain links TRBV5-1 with TRBJ2-1, with D perhaps being TRBD1 or TRBD2 (5 bases each). The assigned J gene may be wrong: the sequence end matches TRBJ2-7 better. CDR1 and CDR2 (germline): SGHRS, YFSETQ. This CDR3 has 16 amino acids. CDR3 amino acids: CASILRGEPSYNEQYF. The CDR3 nucleotides read TGCGCCAGCATTTTACGGGGCGAGCCCTCCTACAATGAGCAGTACTTC.